This T cell receptor beta chain was recovered during a study of control samples from healthy donors and cancer patients. This clone was detected a few times. The data were produced by immunoSEQ multiplex PCR, yet TCRdb's version contains in-frame clones alone and is incomplete. This table holds 260,000 or so clones, about four fifths found once. The CDR3 totals 14 residues. Unmatched junction bases numbered 5, after V lost 5 bases and J lost 7 bases. Per germline, CDR1 MNHEY and CDR2 SVGAGI. The TCR originated in an older woman with lung cancer. The sample consisted of PBMCs. The chain links TRBV6-5 to TRBJ1-2, with 12 bases lining up with TRBD1. This chain's CDR3 is CASSQGQGASGYTF. The CDR3 DNA reads as TGTGCCAGCAGTCAGGGACAGGGGGCGAGTGGCTACACCTTC.